This T cell receptor beta chain was identified in a study of CD8 T cells in ankylosing spondylitis. Study-level points and caveats: According to the report, clones linked to the disease were significantly enriched in matched synovial fluid samples taken from ankylosing spondylitis patients. Characteristic, it appeared, of ankylosing spondylitis blood was a TCR beta motif of eight highly homologous variants. Relatively rare in peripheral blood, disease-linked clones were also CD8+.

The CDR3 extends over 13 amino acids. The V end was cut by 3 bases, the J end by 6 bases, with 10 bases between. The sample holds many counts of this clonotype. What it binds is not known. MiXCR was run by TCRdb on the 5' RACE reads, yielding one entry per CDR3 protein. The table has around 130,000 distinct CDR3 sequences, roughly a tenth seen once. Sequenced input: blood, either unsorted or a sorted T cell fraction (not recorded which). The chain carries TRBV12-3 or TRBV12-4 and TRBJ2-3, with D possibly called TRBD1 or TRBD2 (5 bases each). This clonotype was sampled from a male donor with ankylosing spondylitis or in good health (not recorded which). Here the CDR3 reads CASSFGREDTQYF. The DNA of the CDR3 is TGTGCCAGCAGTTTTGGCAGGGAGGATACGCAGTATTTT.